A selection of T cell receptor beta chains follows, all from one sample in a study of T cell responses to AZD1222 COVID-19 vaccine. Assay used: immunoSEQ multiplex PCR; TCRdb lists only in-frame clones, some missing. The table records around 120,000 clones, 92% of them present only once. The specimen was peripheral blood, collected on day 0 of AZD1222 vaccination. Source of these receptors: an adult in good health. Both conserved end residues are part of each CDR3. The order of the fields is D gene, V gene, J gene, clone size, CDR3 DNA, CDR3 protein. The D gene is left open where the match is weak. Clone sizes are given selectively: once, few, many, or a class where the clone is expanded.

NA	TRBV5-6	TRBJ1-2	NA	TGTGCCAGCAGCATGGACCCTCCGGGGCATGGCTACACCTTC	CASSMDPPGHGYTF
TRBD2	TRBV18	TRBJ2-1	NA	TGTGCCAGCTCACCGGTTCTAGCGGGAGGGAATGAGCAGTTCTTC	CASSPVLAGGNEQFF
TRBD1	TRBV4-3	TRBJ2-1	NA	TGCGCCAGCAGCCAACGGGACAGGGCCTACAATGAGCAGTTCTTC	CASSQRDRAYNEQFF
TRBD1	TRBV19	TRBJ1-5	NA	TGTGCCAGTTCTCTCGATGGACAGGGCTTCAATCAGCCCCAGCATTTT	CASSLDGQGFNQPQHF
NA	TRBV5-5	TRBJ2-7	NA	TGTGCCAGCAGCTTAGGGGGGGAGTACGAGCAGTACTTC	CASSLGGEYEQYF
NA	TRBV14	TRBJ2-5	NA	TGTGCCAGCAGCCAAAACGCTGGGGGCGCGGTAGAGACCCAGTACTTC	CASSQNAGGAVETQYF
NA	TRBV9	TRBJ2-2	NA	TGTGCCAGCAGCGTGACGCCCACCGGGGAGCTGTTTTTT	CASSVTPTGELFF
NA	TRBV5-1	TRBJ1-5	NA	TGCGCCAGCAGCTTGGAGGGAGGCTATCAGCCCCAGCATTTT	CASSLEGGYQPQHF
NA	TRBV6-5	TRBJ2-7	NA	TGTGCCAGCAGTTACTCTGAAGGGAACGAGCAGTACTTC	CASSYSEGNEQYF
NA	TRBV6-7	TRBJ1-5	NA	TGTGCCAGCAGTTACTCGGGGGGAGCAGAAAGCAATCAGCCCCAGCATTTT	CASSYSGGAESNQPQHF
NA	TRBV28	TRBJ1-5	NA	TGTGCCAGCAGTTTCTCGCAATATAGCAATCAGCCCCAGCATTTT	CASSFSQYSNQPQHF
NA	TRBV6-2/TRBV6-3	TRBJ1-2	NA	TGTGCCAGCAGCCCCTCCCCTTTTCGACAGCCCCGCTATGGCTACACCTTC	CASSPSPFRQPRYGYTF
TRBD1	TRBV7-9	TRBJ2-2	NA	TGTGCCAGCAGCTGGGGACAGTCCACCGGGGAGCTGTTTTTT	CASSWGQSTGELFF
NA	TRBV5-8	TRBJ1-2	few	TGTGCCAGCAGCTTTAAGACAGCTAACTATGGCTACACCTTC	CASSFKTANYGYTF
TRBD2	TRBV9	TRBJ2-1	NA	TGTGCCAGCAGCCTCCCCCTATCCGGGAGGAATGAGCAGTTCTTC	CASSLPLSGRNEQFF
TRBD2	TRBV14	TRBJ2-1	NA	TGTGCCAGCAGCCGGGCAGTAGGTGGTAGCGGGAGGGCCCACAATGAGCAGTTCTTC	CASSRAVGGSGRAHNEQFF
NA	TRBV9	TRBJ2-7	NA	TGTGCCAGCAGCCGGAGGGAATATCGACGAAGCTCCTACGAGCAGTACTTC	CASSRREYRRSSYEQYF
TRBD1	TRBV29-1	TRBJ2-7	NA	TGCAGCGTGCAAGACGGGACAGGGTACGAGCAGTACTTC	CSVQDGTGYEQYF
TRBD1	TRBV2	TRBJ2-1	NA	TGTGCCAGCCAAGATGTCCGGGACCCACAGGGGGATGAGCAGTTCTTC	CASQDVRDPQGDEQFF
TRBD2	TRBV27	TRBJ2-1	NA	TGTGCCAGCAGTTTCGGGACTAGCGGTGGGAATGAGCAGTTCTTC	CASSFGTSGGNEQFF
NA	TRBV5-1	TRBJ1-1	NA	TGCGCCAGCAGTAACAGCATGAACACTGAAGCTTTCTTT	CASSNSMNTEAFF
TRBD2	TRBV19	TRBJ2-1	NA	TGTGCCAGTAGTATAGGGGAGGGACTCGCCTACAATGAGCAGTTCTTC	CASSIGEGLAYNEQFF
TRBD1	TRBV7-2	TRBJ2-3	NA	TGTGCCAGCAGCTCGGACAGGGTCCCACGGGATACGCAGTATTTT	CASSSDRVPRDTQYF
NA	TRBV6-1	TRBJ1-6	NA	TGTGCCAGCAGTGAAGCGAGGAAAGGGTCACCCCTCCACTTT	CASSEARKGSPLHF
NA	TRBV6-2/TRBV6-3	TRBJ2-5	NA	TGTGCCAGCAGTTACCAAGAAGTAGAGACCCAGTACTTC	CASSYQEVETQYF
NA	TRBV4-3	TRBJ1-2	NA	TGCGCCAGCAGCCAAAGTGAGGGTATAGACTATGGCTACACCTTC	CASSQSEGIDYGYTF
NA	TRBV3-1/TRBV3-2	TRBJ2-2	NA	TGTGCCAGCAGCCTTCCAGGGTTTCTCGAAGAACCCCAGAACACCGGGGAGCTGTTTTTT	CASSLPGFLEEPQNTGELFF
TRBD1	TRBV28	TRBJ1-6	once	TGTGCCAGCAGTTTAACAGGGGCAGGAAGTAATTCACCCCTCCACTTT	CASSLTGAGSNSPLHF
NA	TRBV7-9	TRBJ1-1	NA	TGTGCCAGCAGCTTGGAGGGGGGTCACACTGAAGCTTTCTTT	CASSLEGGHTEAFF
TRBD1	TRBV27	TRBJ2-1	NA	TGTGCCAGCAGATACGGACAGGGTCCCCACAATGAGCAGTTCTTC	CASRYGQGPHNEQFF
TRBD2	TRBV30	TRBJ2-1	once	TGTGCCTGGACTAGCGGGAGTTGGGGTGAGCAGTTCTTC	CAWTSGSWGEQFF
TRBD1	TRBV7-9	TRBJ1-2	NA	TGTGCCAGCAGCTTCACGAGGTCGGGACAGGCTCTCCAGGGGACCTTC	CASSFTRSGQALQGTF
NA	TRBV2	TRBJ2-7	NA	TGTGCCAGCAGTGACCTGCACCAGGGGTCCTACGAGCAGTACTTC	CASSDLHQGSYEQYF
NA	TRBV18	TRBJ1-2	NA	TGTGCCAGCTCTCTTGACGGACCCGATGGCTACACCTTC	CASSLDGPDGYTF
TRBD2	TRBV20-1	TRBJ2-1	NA	TGCAGTGCTACCGGGGGGAACGAGCAGTTCTTC	CSATGGNEQFF
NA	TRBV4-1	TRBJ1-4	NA	TGCGCCAGCAGCCAATTATCGGGAACTAATGAAAAACTGTTTTTT	CASSQLSGTNEKLFF
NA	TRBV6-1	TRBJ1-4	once	TGTGCCAGCAGTGAACCAGGGGTTCGTGAAAAACTGTTTTTT	CASSEPGVREKLFF
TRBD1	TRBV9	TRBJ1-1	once	TGTGCCAGCAGTATGACAGGGGCGAACACTGAAGCTTTCTTT	CASSMTGANTEAFF
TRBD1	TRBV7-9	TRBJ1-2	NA	TGTGCCAGCAGCGCCACTGGGGACAGCCCCCACTATGGCTACACCTTC	CASSATGDSPHYGYTF
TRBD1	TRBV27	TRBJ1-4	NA	TGTGCCAGCAAAGAACAGGGGGTGGAAAAACTGTTTTTT	CASKEQGVEKLFF
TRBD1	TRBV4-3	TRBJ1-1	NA	TGCGCCAGCAGCCAAGGGACAGGGCGAATAACTGAAGCTTTCTTT	CASSQGTGRITEAFF
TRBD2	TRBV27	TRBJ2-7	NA	TGTGCCAGCAGATCTCTGCTAGCGGGGGCGTGGAGCGAGCAGTACTTC	CASRSLLAGAWSEQYF
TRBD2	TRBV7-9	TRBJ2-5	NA	TGTGCCAGCAGCCTGACTAGCGGAGGCCAAGAGACCCAGTACTTC	CASSLTSGGQETQYF
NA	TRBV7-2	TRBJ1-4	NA	TGTGCCAGCAGCCCCCTGTGGGACACCTATAATGAAAAACTGTTTTTT	CASSPLWDTYNEKLFF
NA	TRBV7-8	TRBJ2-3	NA	TGTGCCAGCAGCCACCGGGACCTTACAGATACGCAGTATTTT	CASSHRDLTDTQYF
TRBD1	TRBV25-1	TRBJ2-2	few	TGTGCCAGCAGTGCCTTTACAGGGGGCGGGGAGCTGTTTTTT	CASSAFTGGGELFF
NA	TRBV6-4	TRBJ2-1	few	TGTGCCAGCAGTGGGAGCGGGGACACCAGCTACAATGAGCAGTTCTTC	CASSGSGDTSYNEQFF
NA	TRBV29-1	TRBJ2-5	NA	TGCAGCGTTGTAGGTCCCTACAGAGAAGAGACCCAGTACTTC	CSVVGPYREETQYF
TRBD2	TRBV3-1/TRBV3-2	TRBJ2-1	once	TGTGCCAGCAGCCAAGACGGAAGGACTAGCGGGAGAATCACTGAGCAGTTCTTC	CASSQDGRTSGRITEQFF
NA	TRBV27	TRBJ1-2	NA	TGTGCCAGCAGTTTCGGCATCGACTATGGCTACACCTTC	CASSFGIDYGYTF
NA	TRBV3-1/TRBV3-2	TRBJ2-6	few	TGTGCCAGCAGCCATTCGGGACGGATCTCTGGGGCCAACGTCCTGACTTTC	CASSHSGRISGANVLTF
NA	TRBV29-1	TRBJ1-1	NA	TGCAGCGTTGAGTGGAAGATCACTGAAGCTTTCTTT	CSVEWKITEAFF
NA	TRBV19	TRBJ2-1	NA	TGTGCCAGTAGTATAAGGCCGGGGGCCTACAATGAGCAGTTCTTC	CASSIRPGAYNEQFF
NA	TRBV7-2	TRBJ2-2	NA	TGTGCCAGCAGCTTAGGGGGGAAAGTCGGGGAGCTGTTTTTT	CASSLGGKVGELFF
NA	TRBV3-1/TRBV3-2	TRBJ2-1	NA	TGTGCCAGCAGCCAGGAGGGGGCTGCGGTAACCGATGAGCAGTTCTTC	CASSQEGAAVTDEQFF
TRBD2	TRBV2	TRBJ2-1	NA	TGTGCCACCCTAGCGGGAGGGAATGAGCAGTTCTTC	CATLAGGNEQFF
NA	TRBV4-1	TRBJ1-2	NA	TGCGCCAGCAGCCAATTTCTGGGAGGGGCAGATGGCTACACCTTC	CASSQFLGGADGYTF
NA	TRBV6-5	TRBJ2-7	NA	TGTGCCAGCACCGACTACGAGCAGTACTTC	CASTDYEQYF
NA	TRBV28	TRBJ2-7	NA	TGTGCCAGCAGTTTACGGGGATCGGCCTACGAGCAGTACTTC	CASSLRGSAYEQYF